These 7 T cell receptor beta chains were sequenced from one sample in a study of OX40 agonist ivuxolimab in advanced cancers. Some clones are missing from TCRdb's copy, which holds only in-frame ones; the method was immunoSEQ multiplex PCR. Of over 70,000 clones listed, about 86% are singletons. The source was CD4+ or CD8+ T cells sorted from blood, collected in a trial of the OX40 agonist ivuxolimab. The receptors originated from an adult with an advanced solid tumor such as melanoma, head and neck, liver or kidney cancer.

This rearrangement joins TRBV6-6 to TRBJ1-6; D is unclear. The germline CDR1 and CDR2 sequences are MNHNY and SVGAGI (reference sequence). CDR3 length: 12 amino acids. Trimming stripped 2 bases from V and 10 bases from J, with 6 bases between. CDR3 in amino acids: CASSYAGSPLHF. CDR3 DNA sequence: TGTGCCAGCAGTTACGCCGGATCACCCCTCCACTTT.

The genes are TRBV6-1 and TRBJ1-3; D possibly corresponds to TRBD1 (6 bases). The CDR3 sequence is 13 residues long. CDR1 and CDR2 (germline): MNHNS, SASEGT. Trimming removed 8 bases at V and 4 bases at J, with 12 bases between. The CDR3 DNA reads as TGTGCCAGCGGTAAGGGGGAAGGAAACACCATATATTTT. Residues: CASGKGEGNTIYF.

The chain is built from TRBV6-5 and TRBJ1-5; D is ambiguous. Germline V gene sequence: CDR1 MNHEY, CDR2 SVGAGI. CDR3 length: 15 residues. V lost 0 bases and J 6 bases, leaving 12 bases between the germline ends. The CDR3 is CASSYSAGSSQPQHF. The DNA of the CDR3 is TGTGCCAGCAGTTACTCTGCGGGGAGTAGTCAGCCCCAGCATTTT.

This chain links TRBV7-6 with TRBJ1-4; 9 nucleotides line up with TRBD1. This CDR3 spans 17 amino acids. The germline CDR1 and CDR2 sequences are SGHVS and FNYEAQ. V dropped 5 bases and J dropped 5; count of bases not matched to a gene: 12. CDR3 coding DNA: TGTGCCAGCAGCCCTGTCCCGGGACAGGGCTGGAATGAAAAACTGTTTTTT. This gives the protein CASSPVPGQGWNEKLFF.

A few counts support this clone. The chain uses TRBV7-2 and TRBJ1-4; TRBD1 matches at 7 bases. Germline V gene lookup returns CDR1 SGHTA and CDR2 FQGNSA. This CDR3 comprises 14 residues. After removal of 4 bases from V and 3 bases from J, the junction contained 2 bases not matched to a gene. CDR3 nucleotide sequence: TGTGCCAGCAGCTCCGGGACAGCTAATGAAAAACTGTTTTTT. This translates into CASSSGTANEKLFF.

The rearrangement links TRBV9 to TRBJ2-1; 10 bases line up with TRBD2. The V gene's germline CDR1 is SGDLS and CDR2 YYNGEE. V gave up 4 bases and J gave up 6 bases; unmatched junction bases: 7. This CDR3 is built from 15 residues. As DNA, the CDR3 is TGTGCCAGCAGCAAAGGACTAGCGGTTCCCAATGAGCAGTTCTTC. Amino acids: CASSKGLAVPNEQFF.

The chain couples TRBV7-6 to TRBJ2-3; the D is unclear. In germline, CDR1 is SGHVS, CDR2 FNYEAQ. V lost 4 bases, J lost 4 bases, and 12 bases lay in between. The CDR3 consists of 14 residues. CDR3 nucleotides: TGTGCCAGCAGCTCAGGAACGAATCCAGATACGCAGTATTTT. It yields the protein CASSSGTNPDTQYF.